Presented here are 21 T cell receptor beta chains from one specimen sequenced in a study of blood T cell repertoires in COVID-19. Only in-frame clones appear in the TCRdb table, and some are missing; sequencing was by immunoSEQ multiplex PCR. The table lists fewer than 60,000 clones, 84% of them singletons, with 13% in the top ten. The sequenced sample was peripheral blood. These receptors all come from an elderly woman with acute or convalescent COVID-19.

CDR3 nucleotides: TGTGCCAGCAGCCAGGATCCTCGGCGGGGTGAGACCCAGTACTTC. Residues: CASSQDPRRGETQYF. This chain joins TRBV4-2 and TRBJ2-5; possible D gene TRBD2, 6 bases. The length of the CDR3 is 15 residues. The V end lost 3 bases, the J end lost 5 bases, and 16 bases lay between the germline ends. Germline loops: CDR1 LGHNA, CDR2 YNFKEQ.

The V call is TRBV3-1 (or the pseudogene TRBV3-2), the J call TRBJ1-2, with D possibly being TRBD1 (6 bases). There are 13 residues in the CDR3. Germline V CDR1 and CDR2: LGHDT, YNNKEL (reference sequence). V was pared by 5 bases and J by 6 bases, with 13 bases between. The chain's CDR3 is CASSVNQGNGYTF. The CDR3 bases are TGTGCCAGCAGCGTCAATCAGGGGAATGGCTACACCTTC.

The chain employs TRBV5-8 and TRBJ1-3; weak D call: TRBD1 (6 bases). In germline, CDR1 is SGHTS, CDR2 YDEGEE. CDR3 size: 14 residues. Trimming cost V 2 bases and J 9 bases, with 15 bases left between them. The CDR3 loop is CASSLQQGASTIYF. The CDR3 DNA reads TGTGCCAGCAGCTTACAACAGGGAGCTAGCACCATATATTTT.

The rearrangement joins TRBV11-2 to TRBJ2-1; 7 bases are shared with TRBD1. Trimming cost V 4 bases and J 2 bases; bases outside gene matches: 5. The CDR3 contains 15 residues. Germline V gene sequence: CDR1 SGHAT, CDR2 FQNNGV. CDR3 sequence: CASSWPGQTYNEQFF. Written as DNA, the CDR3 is TGTGCCAGCAGCTGGCCGGGACAGACCTACAATGAGCAGTTCTTC.

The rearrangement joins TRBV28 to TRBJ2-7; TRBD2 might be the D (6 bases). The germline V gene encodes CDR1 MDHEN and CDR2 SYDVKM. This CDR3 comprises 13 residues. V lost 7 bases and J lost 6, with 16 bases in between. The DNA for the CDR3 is TGTGCCAGCACGGTCGGGCAGGAGGGCGAGCAGTACTTC. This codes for CASTVGQEGEQYF.

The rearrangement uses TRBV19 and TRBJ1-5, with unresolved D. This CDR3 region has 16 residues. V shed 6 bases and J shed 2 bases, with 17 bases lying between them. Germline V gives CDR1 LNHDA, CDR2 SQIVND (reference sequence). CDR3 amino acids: CASSPTKGGGNQPQHF. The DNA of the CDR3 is TGTGCCAGTAGCCCTACAAAGGGAGGTGGCAATCAGCCCCAGCATTTT. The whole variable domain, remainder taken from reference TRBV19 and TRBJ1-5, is DGGITQSPKYLFRKEGQNVTLSCEQNLNHDAMYWYRQDPGQGLRLIYYSQIVNDFQKGDIAEGYSVSREKKESFPLTVTSAQKNPTAFYLCASSPTKGGGNQPQHFGDGTRLSIL.

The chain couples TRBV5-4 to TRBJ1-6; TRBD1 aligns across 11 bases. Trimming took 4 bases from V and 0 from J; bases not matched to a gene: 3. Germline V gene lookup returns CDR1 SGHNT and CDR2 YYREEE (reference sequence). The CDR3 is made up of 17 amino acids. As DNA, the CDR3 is TGTGCCAGCAGCCCGGGACAGGGGGGCTCCTATAATTCACCCCTCCACTTT. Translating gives CASSPGQGGSYNSPLHF.

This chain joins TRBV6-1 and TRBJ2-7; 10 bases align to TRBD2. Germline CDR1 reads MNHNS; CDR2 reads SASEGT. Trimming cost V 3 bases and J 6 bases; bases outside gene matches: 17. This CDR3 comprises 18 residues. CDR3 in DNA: TGTGCCAGCAGTGAGAGATTGACGGGCTCTAGCGGGGGTGGCGAGCAGTACTTC. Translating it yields CASSERLTGSSGGGEQYF.

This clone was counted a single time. This chain's CDR3 is CASNRAGTYNTEAFF. CDR3 DNA sequence: TGTGCCAGTAATCGGGCCGGGACTTACAACACTGAAGCTTTCTTT. The V and J genes are TRBV19 and TRBJ1-1, with D possibly matching TRBD1 (5 bases). Germline V gene data show CDR1 as LNHDA and CDR2 as SQIVND (reference sequence). This CDR3 has 15 residues. V lost 7 bases and J 2 bases, leaving 17 bases between the germline ends.

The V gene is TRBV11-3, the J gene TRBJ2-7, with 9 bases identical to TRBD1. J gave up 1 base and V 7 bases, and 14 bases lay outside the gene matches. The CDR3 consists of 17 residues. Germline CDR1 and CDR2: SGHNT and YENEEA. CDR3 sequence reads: CASNRDPDRGLSYEQYF. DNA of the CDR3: TGTGCCAGCAACAGAGATCCGGACAGGGGTTTATCCTACGAGCAGTACTTC. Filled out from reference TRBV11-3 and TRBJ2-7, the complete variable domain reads EAGVVQSPRYKIIEKKQPVAFWCNPISGHNTLYWYLQNLGQGPELLIRYENEEAVDDSQLPKDRFSAERLKGVDSTLKIQPAELGDSAVYLCASNRDPDRGLSYEQYFGPGTRLTVT.

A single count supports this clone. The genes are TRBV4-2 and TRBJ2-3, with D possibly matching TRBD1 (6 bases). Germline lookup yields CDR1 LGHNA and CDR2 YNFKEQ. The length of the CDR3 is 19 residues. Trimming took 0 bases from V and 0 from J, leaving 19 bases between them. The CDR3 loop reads CASSQEVGQGITSTDTQYF. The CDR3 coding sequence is TGTGCCAGCAGCCAAGAGGTGGGGCAGGGGATTACTAGCACAGATACGCAGTATTTT.

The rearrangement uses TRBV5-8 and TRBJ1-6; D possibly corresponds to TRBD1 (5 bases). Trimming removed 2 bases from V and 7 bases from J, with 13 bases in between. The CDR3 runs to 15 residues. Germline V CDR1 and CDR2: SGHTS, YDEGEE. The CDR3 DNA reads TGTGCCAGCAGCTTCTCTGGCAGGGCAAATTCACCCCTCCACTTT. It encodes CASSFSGRANSPLHF.

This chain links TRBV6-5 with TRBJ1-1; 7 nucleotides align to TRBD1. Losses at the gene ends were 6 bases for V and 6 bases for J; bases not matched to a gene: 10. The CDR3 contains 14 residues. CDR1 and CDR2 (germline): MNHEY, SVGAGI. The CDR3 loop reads CASRRSGGAAEAFF. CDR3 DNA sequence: TGTGCCAGCAGAAGGTCAGGGGGTGCCGCTGAAGCTTTCTTT.

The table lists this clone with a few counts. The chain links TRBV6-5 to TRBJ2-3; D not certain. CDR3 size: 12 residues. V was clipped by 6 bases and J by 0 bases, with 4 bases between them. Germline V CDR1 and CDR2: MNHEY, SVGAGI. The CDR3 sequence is CASRASTDTQYF. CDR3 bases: TGTGCCAGCAGGGCCAGCACAGATACGCAGTATTTT.

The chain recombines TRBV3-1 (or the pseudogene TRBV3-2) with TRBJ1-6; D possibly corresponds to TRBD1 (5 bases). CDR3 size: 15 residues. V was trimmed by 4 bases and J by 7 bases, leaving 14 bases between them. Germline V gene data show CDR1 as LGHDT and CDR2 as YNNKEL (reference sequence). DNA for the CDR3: TGTGCCAGCAGCCTCGGACACCTCTGGAATTCACCCCTCCACTTT. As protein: CASSLGHLWNSPLHF.

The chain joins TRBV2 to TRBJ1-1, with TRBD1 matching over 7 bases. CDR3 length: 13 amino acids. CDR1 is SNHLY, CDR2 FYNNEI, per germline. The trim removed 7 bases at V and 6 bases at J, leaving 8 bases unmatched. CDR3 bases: TGTGCCAGCAAACCGGACGGGACAGCTGAAGCTTTCTTT. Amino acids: CASKPDGTAEAFF.

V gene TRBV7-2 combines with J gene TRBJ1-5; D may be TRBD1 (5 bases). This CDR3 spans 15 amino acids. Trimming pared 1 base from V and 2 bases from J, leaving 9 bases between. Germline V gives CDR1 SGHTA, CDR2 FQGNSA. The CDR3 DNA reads TGTGCCAGCAGCTTAGACGCCAGGGGCAATCAGCCCCAGCATTTT. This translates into CASSLDARGNQPQHF.

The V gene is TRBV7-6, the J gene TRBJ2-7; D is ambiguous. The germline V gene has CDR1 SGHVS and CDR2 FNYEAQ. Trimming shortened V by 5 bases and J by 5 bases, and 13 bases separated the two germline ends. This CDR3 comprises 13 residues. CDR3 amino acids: CASSPYTENEQYF. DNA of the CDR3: TGTGCCAGCAGCCCTTATACGGAGAACGAGCAGTACTTC.

This CDR3 is CASSSQLESTLTDTQYF. CDR3 DNA sequence: TGTGCCAGCAGCTCCCAACTAGAATCAACCCTGACGGATACGCAGTATTTT. The chain joins TRBV5-5 to TRBJ2-3, with D possibly being TRBD2 (5 bases). The CDR3 has 17 amino acids. Germline CDR1 is SGHKS and CDR2 is YYEKEE (reference sequence). V dropped 3 bases and J dropped 6 bases, with 23 bases sitting between them.

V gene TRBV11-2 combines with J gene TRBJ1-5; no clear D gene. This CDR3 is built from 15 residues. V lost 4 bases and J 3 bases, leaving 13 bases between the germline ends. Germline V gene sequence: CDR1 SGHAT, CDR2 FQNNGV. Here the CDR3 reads CASSYSPSPNQPQHF. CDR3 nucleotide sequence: TGTGCCAGCAGCTACTCTCCGAGCCCCAATCAGCCCCAGCATTTT.

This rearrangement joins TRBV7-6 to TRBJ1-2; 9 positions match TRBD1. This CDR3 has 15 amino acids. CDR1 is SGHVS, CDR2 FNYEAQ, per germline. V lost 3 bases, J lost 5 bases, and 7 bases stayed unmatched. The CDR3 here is CASSLAQGARYGYTF. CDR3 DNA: TGTGCCAGCAGCTTGGCACAGGGGGCGAGGTATGGCTACACCTTC.